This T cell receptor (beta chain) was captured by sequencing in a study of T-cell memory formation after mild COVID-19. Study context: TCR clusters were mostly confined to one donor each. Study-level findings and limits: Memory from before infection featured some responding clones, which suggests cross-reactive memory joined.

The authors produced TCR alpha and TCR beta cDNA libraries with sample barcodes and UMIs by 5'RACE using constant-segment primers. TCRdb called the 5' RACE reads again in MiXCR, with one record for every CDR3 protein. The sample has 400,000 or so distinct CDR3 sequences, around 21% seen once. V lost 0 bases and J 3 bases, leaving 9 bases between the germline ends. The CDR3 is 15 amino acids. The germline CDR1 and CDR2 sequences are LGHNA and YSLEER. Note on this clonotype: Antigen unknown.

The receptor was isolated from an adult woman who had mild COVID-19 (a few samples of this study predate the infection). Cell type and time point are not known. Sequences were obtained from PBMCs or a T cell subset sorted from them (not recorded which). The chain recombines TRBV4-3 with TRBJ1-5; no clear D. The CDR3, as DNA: TGCGCCAGCAGCCAAGAGTGGCAGCACAATCAGCCCCAGCATTTT. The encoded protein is CASSQEWQHNQPQHF.